Below, one TCR beta chain is given with its context. The antigen is unknown. V was cut by 3 bases and J by 5 bases, with 13 bases left in between. CDR3 length: 14 amino acids. CDR1 is LNHDA, CDR2 SQIVND, per germline (reference sequence). This entry belongs to a study of T cell repertoires in cytomegalovirus infection. TCRdb passed the reads through MiXCR, listing each CDR3 protein once. Of some 70,000 distinct CDR3 sequences in the sample, around 21% were seen once. What was sequenced was PBMCs, sequenced either directly or after in vitro stimulation (not recorded which). The clonotype comes from a human donor in good health (CMV status not recorded). Some clones in this sample may be carry-over from other donors' samples. The chain couples TRBV19 to TRBJ2-5; D is tentatively TRBD1 or TRBD2 (5 bases each). This chain's CDR3 is CASSIGTGGETQYF. The DNA for the CDR3 is TGTGCCAGTAGTATCGGCACAGGCGGGGAGACCCAGTACTTC.